The T cell receptor beta chain under discussion was sequenced for a study of T cell repertoires in ileal Crohn's disease. Here immunoSEQ multiplex PCR was the method, and the copy in TCRdb shows in-frame clones only, minus some. The sample lists roughly 14,000 clones, approximately 70% occurring once. CDR3 length: 15 residues. This TCR derives from an adult with Crohn's disease. Sequenced input: ileal tissue. The chain employs TRBV21-1 and TRBJ2-2; the D call TRBD1 from the table was never checked on the DNA. TRBV21-1 is designated a pseudogene. The CDR3 sequence: CASSIGTVNTGELFF. The CDR3, as DNA: TGTGCCAGCAGCATTGGGACAGTGAACACCGGGGAGCTGTTTTTT.